The 21 T cell receptor beta chains listed next were all sequenced from one sample in a study of shared clonotypes between healthy human individuals (TCRdb year 2020). Preparation of the library involved the immunoSEQ multiplex PCR assay. TCRdb obtained this table from immuneACCESS and retained in-frame rearrangements with V and J assigned. These tables miss some clones; where compared with another copy, unresolved V genes account for less than half of the shortfall, and the remainder is unexplained. Across this sample there are approximately 510,000 clones, with approximately 85% seen only once. 10% to 15% of the sample is in the top ten clones. Sequenced input: PBMCs. These receptors all come from a woman in her thirties or forties in good health. Some clones in this sample may be carry-over from other donors' samples.

This clone has just one count. The chain links TRBV9 to TRBJ2-5; D is unclear. CDR1 and CDR2 (germline): SGDLS, YYNGEE. This CDR3 has 12 residues. Trimming stripped 3 bases from V and 1 base from J, with 4 bases between. The CDR3 DNA is TGTGCCAGCAGCGGGATCCAAGAGACCCAGTACTTC. It codes for CASSGIQETQYF. The variable domain in full, with the rest retrieved from reference TRBV9 and TRBJ2-5, is DSGVTQTPKHLITATGQRVTLRCSPRSGDLSVYWYQQSLDQGLQFLIQYYNGEERAKGNILERFSAQQFPDLHSELNLSSLELGDSALYFCASSGIQETQYFGPGTRLLVL.

This chain links TRBV28 with TRBJ2-7; 9 bases match TRBD2. CDR3 length: 15 residues. The V gene end was trimmed by 2 bases and the J gene end by 3 bases; junction bases not matched to a gene: 5. The germline CDR1 and CDR2 sequences are MDHEN and SYDVKM. CDR3 sequence: CASSLRASGVYEQYF. The CDR3 nucleotides read TGTGCCAGCAGTTTACGGGCTAGCGGGGTCTACGAGCAGTACTTC. The entire variable domain, with the rest obtained from reference TRBV28 and TRBJ2-7, is as follows: DVKVTQSSRYLVKRTGEKVFLECVQDMDHENMFWYRQDPGLGLRLIYFSYDVKMKEKGDIPEGYSVSREKKERFSLILESASTNQTSMYLCASSLRASGVYEQYFGPGTRLTVT.

The gene calls are TRBV6-6 and TRBJ1-1; D is uncertain. Per germline, CDR1 MNHNY and CDR2 SVGAGI (reference sequence). Trimming removed 5 bases at V and 6 bases at J, with 7 bases between. The CDR3 runs to 11 residues. The CDR3 bases are TGTGCCAGCAGTCACCGGGCTGAAGCTTTCTTT. Amino acids: CASSHRAEAFF.

This clone occurred once. This sequence joins TRBV9 and TRBJ1-1, with TRBD1 as a possible D gene (5 bases). V was clipped by 5 bases and J by 2 bases, with 16 bases between them. Germline values: CDR1 SGDLS, CDR2 YYNGEE. CDR3 size: 15 residues. The CDR3 region is CASRPGREGNTEAFF. CDR3 nucleotides: TGTGCCAGCAGGCCCGGCAGGGAAGGAAACACTGAAGCTTTCTTT.

The CDR3: CASSQVGPQGPSSGANVLTF. CDR3 nucleotides: TGTGCCAGCAGCCAAGTGGGACCACAGGGGCCGAGCTCTGGGGCCAACGTCCTGACTTTC. The V and J genes are TRBV4-2 and TRBJ2-6; 7 bases line up with TRBD1. V was pared by 1 base and J by 0 bases, with 12 bases of the junction left unmatched. CDR1 and CDR2 (germline): LGHNA, YNFKEQ. There are 20 residues in the CDR3.

This clone has only one observation. This sequence joins TRBV18 and TRBJ2-7; D possibly corresponds to TRBD1 (6 bases). The germline V gene encodes CDR1 KGHSH and CDR2 LQKENI. Trimming stripped 0 bases from V and 4 bases from J, with 19 bases between. The length of the CDR3 is 17 residues. As DNA, the CDR3 is TGTGCCAGCTCACCACCGGGGACCCTAACAGGGTCTTACGAGCAGTACTTC. This translates into CASSPPGTLTGSYEQYF.

In its sample, this clone was seen once. The CDR3 sequence is CASRTTGISNQPQHF. The CDR3 coding sequence is TGTGCCAGCAGGACGACAGGGATTAGCAATCAGCCCCAGCATTTT. The gene calls are TRBV28 and TRBJ1-5; 7 nucleotides line up with TRBD1. With 6 bases clipped from V and 0 bases from J, the junction kept 5 bases outside the gene matches. This CDR3 has 15 residues. The germline CDR1 and CDR2 sequences are MDHEN and SYDVKM.

The rearrangement links TRBV5-1 to TRBJ2-1; 7 bases fit TRBD2. Germline V lookup: CDR1 SGHRS, CDR2 YFSETQ. V shed 4 bases, J shed 4 bases, and the junction held 8 bases outside the gene matches. The length of the CDR3 is 15 residues. The CDR3 DNA reads TGCGCCAGCAGCCCTAGACTAGCCCCGTACAATGAGCAGTTCTTC. Amino acid sequence: CASSPRLAPYNEQFF. The full variable domain, its missing parts supplied by reference TRBV5-1 and TRBJ2-1, is KAGVTQTPRYLIKTRGQQVTLSCSPISGHRSVSWYQQTPGQGLQFLFEYFSETQRNKGNFPGRFSGRQFSNSRSEMNVSTLELGDSALYLCASSPRLAPYNEQFFGPGTRLTVL.

This clone was observed at least ten times. The rearrangement links TRBV2 to TRBJ1-4; D gene unclear. The V end lost 4 bases, the J end lost 6 bases, and 6 bases lay between the germline ends. Germline CDR1 SNHLY, CDR2 FYNNEI. CDR3 length: 12 residues. CDR3 bases: TGTGCCAGCAGTGGGCAGCATGAAAAACTGTTTTTT. It translates to CASSGQHEKLFF. The whole variable domain, remainder taken from reference TRBV2 and TRBJ1-4, is EPEVTQTPSHQVTQMGQEVILRCVPISNHLYFYWYRQILGQKVEFLVSFYNNEISEKSEIFDDQFSVERPDGSNFTLKIRSTKLEDSAMYFCASSGQHEKLFFGSGTQLSVL.

The V call is TRBV9, the J call TRBJ2-7, with 9 bases that match TRBD2. CDR1 is SGDLS and CDR2 is YYNGEE in the germline V gene. V was clipped by 4 bases and J by 7 bases; unmatched bases: 9. The CDR3 is 14 amino acids. CDR3 DNA sequence: TGTGCCAGCAGCAGGTTTAGCGGGAGTGGTGAGCAGTACTTC. Its protein product is CASSRFSGSGEQYF. Supplemented by reference TRBV9 and TRBJ2-7, the full variable domain reads DSGVTQTPKHLITATGQRVTLRCSPRSGDLSVYWYQQSLDQGLQFLIQYYNGEERAKGNILERFSAQQFPDLHSELNLSSLELGDSALYFCASSRFSGSGEQYFGPGTRLTVT.

The chain carries TRBV5-1 and TRBJ2-5; 7 nucleotides agree with TRBD2. V lost 2 bases and J lost 5; bases outside the gene matches: 12. In germline, CDR1 is SGHRS, CDR2 YFSETQ. The CDR3 loop spans 16 amino acids. The CDR3 sequence is CASSLALAAPRETQYF. The CDR3 DNA sequence: TGCGCCAGCAGCTTAGCCCTAGCGGCTCCTCGGGAGACCCAGTACTTC.

The chain combines TRBV7-9 with TRBJ1-2; D unclear. From germline, CDR1 is SEHNR and CDR2 FQNEAQ (reference sequence). CDR3 length equals 13 residues. Trimming left V 3 bases short and J 1 base short, with 6 bases between. The CDR3 region has the DNA TGTGCCAGCAGCTTCGCGGATAACTATGGCTACACCTTC. Translated: CASSFADNYGYTF.

This chain connects TRBV5-8 to TRBJ1-5; D gene uncertain. The CDR3 extends over 15 amino acids. CDR1 is SGHTS and CDR2 is YDEGEE in the germline V gene. V lost 0 bases and J lost 2, with 9 bases in between. CDR3 in DNA: TGTGCCAGCAGCTTGGTTGGGCTTGGCAATCAGCCCCAGCATTTT. It translates to CASSLVGLGNQPQHF.

The rearrangement uses TRBV7-8 and TRBJ1-1; D perhaps matches TRBD1 (5 bases). The CDR3 extends over 16 amino acids. Germline-derived CDR1 and CDR2 are SGHVS and FQNEAQ. V lost 3 bases and J 1 base, leaving 15 bases between the germline ends. CDR3 nucleotide sequence: TGTGCCAGCAGCTTCCGCGACAGCTCCACGAACACTGAAGCTTTCTTT. Its translation: CASSFRDSSTNTEAFF. Full variable domain (outside the CDR3, taken from reference TRBV7-8 and TRBJ1-1): GAGVSQSPRYKVAKRGQDVALRCDPISGHVSLFWYQQALGQGPEFLTYFQNEAQLDKSGLPSDRFFAERPEGSVSTLKIQRTQQEDSAVYLCASSFRDSSTNTEAFFGQGTRLTVV.

The chain joins TRBV28 to TRBJ2-2; the D is unclear. V was trimmed by 3 bases and J by 4 bases, leaving 6 bases between them. CDR1 is MDHEN, CDR2 SYDVKM, per germline. The CDR3 is 13 amino acids. The chain's CDR3 is CASSFPGTGELFF. In DNA, the CDR3 is TGTGCCAGCAGTTTTCCCGGCACCGGGGAGCTGTTTTTT.

This sequence joins TRBV9 and TRBJ1-2; TRBD1 is a possible D gene (5 bases). The V end lost 3 bases, the J end lost 3 bases, and 12 bases lay between the germline ends. The CDR3 covers 14 residues. Germline V gene sequence: CDR1 SGDLS, CDR2 YYNGEE. The CDR3 nucleotides read TGTGCCAGCAGCGGAAGGGGAGGGGACTATGGCTACACCTTC. This sequence encodes CASSGRGGDYGYTF.

The chain has TRBV4-3 and TRBJ2-7; 7 nucleotides agree with TRBD1. Germline CDR1 is LGHNA and CDR2 is YSLEER. The CDR3 length is 15 residues. The ends lost 4 bases at V and 0 bases at J; junction bases unmatched: 6. As DNA, the CDR3 is TGCGCCAGCAGCCGCCGACAGGGTCTCTCCTACGAGCAGTACTTC. Translated: CASSRRQGLSYEQYF.

The V call is TRBV9, the J call TRBJ2-6, with D possibly TRBD1 on 6 matching bases. Trimming left V 0 bases short and J 4 bases short, with 8 bases between. The CDR3 runs to 15 residues. Looked up from germline, CDR1 is SGDLS and CDR2 is YYNGEE. The CDR3 bases are TGTGCCAGCAGCGTAGTGGGGGCCGGGGCCAACGTCCTGACTTTC. Its translation: CASSVVGAGANVLTF.

This clone was observed once. The V gene is TRBV28, the J gene TRBJ2-1, with 8 nucleotides matching TRBD2. Germline assignment: CDR1 MDHEN and CDR2 SYDVKM. The CDR3 is 16 amino acids. The V gene end was trimmed by 3 bases and the J gene end by 6 bases; junction bases not matched to a gene: 10. This CDR3 is CASSFFIAGRGNEQFF. CDR3 coding DNA: TGTGCCAGCAGTTTTTTTATAGCGGGAAGGGGCAATGAGCAGTTCTTC.

Written as DNA, the CDR3 is TGTGCCAGCAGCTTAGATCTGATCGGGCGTGGTGGGTCCTACGAGCAGTACTTC. The encoded protein is CASSLDLIGRGGSYEQYF. The rearrangement links TRBV11-2 to TRBJ2-7; D ambiguous. The V and J ends lost 0 bases and 1 base respectively, with 19 bases between them. This CDR3 region has 18 residues. Per the germline V gene, CDR1 is SGHAT and CDR2 is FQNNGV.

This sequence joins TRBV19 and TRBJ1-1, with TRBD1 as a possible D gene (5 bases). V was pared by 5 bases and J by 1 base, with 8 bases between. CDR1 is LNHDA, CDR2 SQIVND, per germline (reference sequence). This CDR3 contains 13 residues. The chain's CDR3 is CASSPGQNTEAFF. CDR3 nucleotides: TGTGCCAGTAGTCCAGGACAGAACACTGAAGCTTTCTTT.